This T cell receptor beta chain was found in a study of low-dose radiotherapy and immunotherapy resistance in tumors. This CDR3 contains 15 residues. Trimming left V 1 base short and J 7 bases short, with 16 bases between. Germline V gene lookup returns CDR1 SGHTA and CDR2 FQGNSA. Time point meaning: before trial treatment. This clonotype was counted ten times or more. Covering alpha and beta chains, TRAV- and TRBV-specific primers were used for the first-strand cDNA. TCRs were amplified for 15 to 25 PCR cycles with a constant-region primer and V-primer adapter. In vitro transcription served to amplify the mRNA that had been isolated. TCRdb re-derived calls from the reads in MiXCR, one entry per CDR3 protein. The top ten clones hold 5.7% of a sample with 45,000 to 75,000 distinct CDR3 sequences, almost 25% of them seen once.

This specimen was PBMCs, taken before treatment. This TCR was sampled from a male donor with prostate cancer. The chain uses TRBV7-2 and TRBJ1-2, with TRBD1 as a possible D gene (5 bases). The CDR3 nucleotides are TGTGCCAGCAGCTTAGGTAGAGCGACGGGACCTGGCTACACCTTC. Amino acids: CASSLGRATGPGYTF. The full variable domain, rest sourced from reference TRBV7-2 and TRBJ1-2, is GAGVSQSPSNKVTEKGKDVELRCDPISGHTALYWYRQSLGQGLEFLIYFQGNSAPDKSGLPSDRFSAERTGGSVSTLTIQRTQQEDSAVYLCASSLGRATGPGYTFGSGTRLTVV.